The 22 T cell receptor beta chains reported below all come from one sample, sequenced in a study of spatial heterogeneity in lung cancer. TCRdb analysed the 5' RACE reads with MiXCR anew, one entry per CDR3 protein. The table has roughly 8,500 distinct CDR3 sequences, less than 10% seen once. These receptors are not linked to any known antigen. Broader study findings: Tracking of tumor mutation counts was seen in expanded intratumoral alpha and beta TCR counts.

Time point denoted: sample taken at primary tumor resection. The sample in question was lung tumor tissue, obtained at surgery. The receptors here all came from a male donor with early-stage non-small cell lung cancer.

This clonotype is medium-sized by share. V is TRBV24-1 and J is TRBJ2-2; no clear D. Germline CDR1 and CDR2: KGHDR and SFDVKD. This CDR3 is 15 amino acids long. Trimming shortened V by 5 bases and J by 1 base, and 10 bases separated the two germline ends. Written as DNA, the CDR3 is TGTGCCACCAGTGTAGGCGTCGGGAACACCGGGGAGCTGTTTTTT. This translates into CATSVGVGNTGELFF.

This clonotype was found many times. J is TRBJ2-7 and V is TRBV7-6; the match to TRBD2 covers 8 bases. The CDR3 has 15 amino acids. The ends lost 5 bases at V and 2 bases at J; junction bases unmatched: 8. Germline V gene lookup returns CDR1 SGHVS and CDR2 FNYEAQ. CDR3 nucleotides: TGTGCCAGCAGCCGATTTAGCGGGGACACCTACGAGCAGTACTTC. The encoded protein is CASSRFSGDTYEQYF.

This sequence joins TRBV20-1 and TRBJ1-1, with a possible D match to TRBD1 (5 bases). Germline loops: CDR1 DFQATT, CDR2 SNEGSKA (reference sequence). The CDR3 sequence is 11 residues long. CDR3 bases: TGCAGAGCGGGGCCGAACACTGAAGCTTTCTTT. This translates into CRAGPNTEAFF.

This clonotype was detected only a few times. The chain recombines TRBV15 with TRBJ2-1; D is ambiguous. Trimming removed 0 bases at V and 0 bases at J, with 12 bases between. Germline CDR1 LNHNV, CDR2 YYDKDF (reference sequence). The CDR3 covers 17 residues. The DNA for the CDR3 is TGTGCCACCAGCAGAGATGTAAAGAGAAGCTCCTACAATGAGCAGTTCTTC. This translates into CATSRDVKRSSYNEQFF. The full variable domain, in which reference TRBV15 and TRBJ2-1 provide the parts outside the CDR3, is DAMVIQNPRYQVTQFGKPVTLSCSQTLNHNVMYWYQQKSSQAPKLLFHYYDKDFNNEADTPDNFQSRRPNTSFCFLDIRSPGLGDTAMYLCATSRDVKRSSYNEQFFGPGTRLTVL.

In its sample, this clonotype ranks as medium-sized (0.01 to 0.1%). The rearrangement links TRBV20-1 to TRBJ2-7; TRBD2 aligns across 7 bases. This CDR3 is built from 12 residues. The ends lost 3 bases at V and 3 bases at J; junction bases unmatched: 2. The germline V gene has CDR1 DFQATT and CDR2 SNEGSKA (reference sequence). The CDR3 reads CSASLADYEQYF. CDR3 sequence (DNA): TGCAGTGCTAGCCTAGCGGACTACGAGCAGTACTTC.

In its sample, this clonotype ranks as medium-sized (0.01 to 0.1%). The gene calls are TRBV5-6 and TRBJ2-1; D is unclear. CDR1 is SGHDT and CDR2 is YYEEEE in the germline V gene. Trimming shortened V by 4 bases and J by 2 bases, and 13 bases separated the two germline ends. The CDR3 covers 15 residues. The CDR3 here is CASSPTPLAYNEQFF. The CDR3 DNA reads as TGTGCCAGCAGCCCGACGCCCCTGGCCTACAATGAGCAGTTCTTC. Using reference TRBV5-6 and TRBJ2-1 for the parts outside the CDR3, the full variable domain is DAGVTQSPTHLIKTRGQQVTLRCSPKSGHDTVSWYQQALGQGPQFIFQYYEEEERQRGNFPDRFSGHQFPNYSSELNVNALLLGDSALYLCASSPTPLAYNEQFFGPGTRLTVL.

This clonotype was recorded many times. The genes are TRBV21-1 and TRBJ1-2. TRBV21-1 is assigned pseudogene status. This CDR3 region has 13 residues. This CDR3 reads CASSKGGENGYTF. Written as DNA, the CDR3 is TGTGCCAGCAGCAAAGGAGGAGAGAATGGCTACACCTTC.

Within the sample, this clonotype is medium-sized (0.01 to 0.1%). The CDR3 DNA reads as TGCAGTGTCGGTTCGCTAGGACAGGGCTTCAATCAGCCCCAGCATTTT. Its translation: CSVGSLGQGFNQPQHF. This chain connects TRBV20-1 to TRBJ1-5; 8 nucleotides line up with TRBD1. The CDR3 has 16 amino acids. Germline V gives CDR1 DFQATT, CDR2 SNEGSKA (reference sequence). V gave up 7 bases and J gave up 3 bases; unmatched junction bases: 14.

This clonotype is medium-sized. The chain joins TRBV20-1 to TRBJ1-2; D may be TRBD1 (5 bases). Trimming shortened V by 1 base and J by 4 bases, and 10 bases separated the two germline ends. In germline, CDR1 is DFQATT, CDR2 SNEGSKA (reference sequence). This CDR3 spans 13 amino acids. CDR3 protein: CSARAGRIYGYTF. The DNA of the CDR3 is TGCAGTGCTAGAGCGGGACGTATCTATGGCTACACCTTC.

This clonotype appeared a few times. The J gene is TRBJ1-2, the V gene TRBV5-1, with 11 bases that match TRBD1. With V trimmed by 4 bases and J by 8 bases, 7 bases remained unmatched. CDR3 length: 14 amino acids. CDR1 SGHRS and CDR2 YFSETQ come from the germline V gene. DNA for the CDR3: TGCGCCAGCAGCGTAGGACAGGGGGCGTACGGCTACACCTTC. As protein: CASSVGQGAYGYTF.

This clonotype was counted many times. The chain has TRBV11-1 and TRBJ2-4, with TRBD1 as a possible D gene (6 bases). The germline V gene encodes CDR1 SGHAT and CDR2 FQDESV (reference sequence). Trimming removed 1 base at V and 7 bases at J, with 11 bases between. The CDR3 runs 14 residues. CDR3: CASSLDRARNIQYF. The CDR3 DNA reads TGTGCCAGCAGCTTAGACAGGGCTCGGAACATTCAGTACTTC.

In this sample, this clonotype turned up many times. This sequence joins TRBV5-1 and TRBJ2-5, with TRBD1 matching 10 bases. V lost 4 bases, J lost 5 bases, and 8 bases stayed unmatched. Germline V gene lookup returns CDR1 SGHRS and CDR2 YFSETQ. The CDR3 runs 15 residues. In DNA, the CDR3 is TGCGCCAGCAGCGGAATGGGACAGGGGCAGGAGACCCAGTACTTC. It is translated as CASSGMGQGQETQYF.

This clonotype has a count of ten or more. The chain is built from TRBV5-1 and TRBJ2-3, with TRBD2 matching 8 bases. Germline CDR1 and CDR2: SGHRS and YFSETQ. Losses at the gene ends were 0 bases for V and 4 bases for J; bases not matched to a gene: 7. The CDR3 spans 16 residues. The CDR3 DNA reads TGCGCCAGCAGCTTGGGGAGTAGCGGGATCCCAGATACGCAGTATTTT. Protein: CASSLGSSGIPDTQYF.

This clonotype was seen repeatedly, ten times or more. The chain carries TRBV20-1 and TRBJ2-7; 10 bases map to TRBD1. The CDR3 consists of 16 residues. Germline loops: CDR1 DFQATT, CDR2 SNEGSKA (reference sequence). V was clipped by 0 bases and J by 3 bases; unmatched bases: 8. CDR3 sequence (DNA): TGCAGTGCTAGAGATCTGGGGACAGGGGATGGCTACGAGCAGTACTTC. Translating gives CSARDLGTGDGYEQYF.

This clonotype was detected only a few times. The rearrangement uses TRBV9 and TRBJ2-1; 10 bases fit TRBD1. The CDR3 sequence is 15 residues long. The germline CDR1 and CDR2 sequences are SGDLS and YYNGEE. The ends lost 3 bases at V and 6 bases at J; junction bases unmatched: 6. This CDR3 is CASSAPGTGVNEQFF. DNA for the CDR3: TGTGCCAGCAGCGCCCCGGGGACAGGGGTCAATGAGCAGTTCTTC.

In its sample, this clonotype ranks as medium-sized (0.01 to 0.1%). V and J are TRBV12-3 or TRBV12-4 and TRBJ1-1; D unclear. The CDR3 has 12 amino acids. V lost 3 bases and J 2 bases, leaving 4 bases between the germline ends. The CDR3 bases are TGTGCCAGCAGTTTCCTAAACACTGAAGCTTTCTTT. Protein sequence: CASSFLNTEAFF.

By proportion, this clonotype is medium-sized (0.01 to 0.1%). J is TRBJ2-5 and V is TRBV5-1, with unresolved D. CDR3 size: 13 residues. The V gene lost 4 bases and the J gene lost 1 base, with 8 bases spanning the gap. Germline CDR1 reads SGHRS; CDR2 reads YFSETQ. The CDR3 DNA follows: TGCGCCAGCAGCATCATAAGCCAAGAGACCCAGTACTTC. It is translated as CASSIISQETQYF.

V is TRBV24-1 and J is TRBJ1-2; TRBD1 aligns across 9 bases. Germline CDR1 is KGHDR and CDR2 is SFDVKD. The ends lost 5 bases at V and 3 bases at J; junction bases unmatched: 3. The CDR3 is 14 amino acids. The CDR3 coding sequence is TGTGCCACCAGTGGCACAGGGGGCGACTATGGCTACACCTTC. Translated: CATSGTGGDYGYTF.

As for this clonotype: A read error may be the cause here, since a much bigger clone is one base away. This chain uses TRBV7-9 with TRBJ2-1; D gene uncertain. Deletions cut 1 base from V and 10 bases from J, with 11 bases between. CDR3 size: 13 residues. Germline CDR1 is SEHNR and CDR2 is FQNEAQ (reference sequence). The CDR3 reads CASSLGSPPEQFF. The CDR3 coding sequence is TGTGCCAGCAGCTTAGGCAGCCCGCCGGAGCAGTTCTTC. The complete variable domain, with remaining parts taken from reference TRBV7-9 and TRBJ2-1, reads DTGVSQNPRHKITKRGQNVTFRCDPISEHNRLYWYRQTLGQGPEFLTYFQNEAQLEKSRLLSDRFSAERPKGSFSTLEIQRTEQGDSAMYLCASSLGSPPEQFFGPGTRLTVL.

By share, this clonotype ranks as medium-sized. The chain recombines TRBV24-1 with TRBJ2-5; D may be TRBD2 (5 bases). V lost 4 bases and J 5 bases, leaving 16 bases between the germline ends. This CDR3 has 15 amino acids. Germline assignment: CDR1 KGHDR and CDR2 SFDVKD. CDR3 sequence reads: CATSDRDSAAETQYF. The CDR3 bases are TGTGCCACCAGTGACCGGGATTCAGCGGCGGAGACCCAGTACTTC.

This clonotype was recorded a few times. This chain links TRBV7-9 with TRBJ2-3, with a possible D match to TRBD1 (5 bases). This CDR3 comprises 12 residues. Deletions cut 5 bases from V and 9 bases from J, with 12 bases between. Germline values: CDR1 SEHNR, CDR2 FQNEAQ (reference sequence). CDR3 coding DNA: TGTGCCAGCAGCATCCAGGGTGAGACGCAGTATTTT. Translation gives CASSIQGETQYF. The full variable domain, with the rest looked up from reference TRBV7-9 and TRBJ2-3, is DTGVSQNPRHKITKRGQNVTFRCDPISEHNRLYWYRQTLGQGPEFLTYFQNEAQLEKSRLLSDRFSAERPKGSFSTLEIQRTEQGDSAMYLCASSIQGETQYFGPGTRLTVL.

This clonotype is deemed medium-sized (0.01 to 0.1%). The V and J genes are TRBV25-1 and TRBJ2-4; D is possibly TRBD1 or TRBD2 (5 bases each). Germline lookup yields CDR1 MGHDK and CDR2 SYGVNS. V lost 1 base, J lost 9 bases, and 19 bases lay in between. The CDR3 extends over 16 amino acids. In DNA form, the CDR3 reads TGTGCCAGCAGTGAATCACGGCCGGGACGCAGAGGCATTCAGTACTTC. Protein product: CASSESRPGRRGIQYF.